The following is a T cell receptor (beta chain) sequence with its context. Its antigen remains unknown. This record comes from a study of T cell responses to AZD1222 COVID-19 vaccine. Study-wide results and limits: Repertoire samples came only from after the peak T cell response. Increases in Spike-specific TCR breadth and depth were seen after two AZD1222 doses. The donor group comprised mostly white British people and more females; the analysis possibly underestimated clonal diversity. Recipients of AZD1222 seropositive at baseline numbered only 6 or 7.

TCRdb keeps only in-frame clones here, not all; method: immunoSEQ multiplex PCR. The data show some 150,000 clones, around 90% seen once. The V end was cut by 7 bases, the J end by 5 bases, with 11 bases between. Germline loops: CDR1 SEHNR, CDR2 FQNEAQ (reference sequence). There are 12 residues in the CDR3. The origin of this receptor is an adult who received the MenACWY meningococcal vaccine as a control. Here the sequenced sample was peripheral blood, taken 28 days after the second dose of the MenACWY control vaccine. This rearrangement joins TRBV7-9 to TRBJ1-2, with unresolved D. CDR3 region: CASTPGNYGYTF. CDR3 bases: TGTGCCAGCACTCCCGGTAATTATGGCTACACCTTC.